This T cell receptor beta chain derives from a study of blood T cell repertoires in COVID-19. Measured with immunoSEQ multiplex PCR; TCRdb has only the in-frame clones, and not every one. The sample lists 180,000 or so clones, about 88% occurring once. Germline CDR1 MGHRA, CDR2 YSYEKL. V lost 1 base and J lost 1; bases outside the gene matches: 9. The CDR3 totals 17 residues. This TCR was sampled from a human donor with acute COVID-19. The donor label of this sample is uncertain. The chain carries TRBV4-1 and TRBJ1-1; 7 bases are a match to TRBD1. The source material was PBMCs or T cells enriched from blood (not recorded which). The CDR3 region has the DNA TGCGCCAGCAGCCAAGGTCTTACAGGGGCCCAGAACACTGAAGCTTTCTTT. The encoded protein is CASSQGLTGAQNTEAFF.